Sequencing of this T cell receptor beta chain was carried out in a study of PD-1 blockade in classical Hodgkin lymphoma. For the study at large: Patients in the cohort were put on intravenous nivolumab, 3 mg/kg every 2 weeks. Study findings and constraints: Baseline TCR diversity was reportedly lower in newly diagnosed patients than in healthy donors. It was reported as lower still in relapsed/refractory patients. Whoever responded completely had baseline diversity much like that seen in newly diagnosed patients.

A note on this clone: Antigen: not known.

The CDR3 loop spans 16 amino acids. The V gene's germline CDR1 is SEHNR and CDR2 FQNEAQ (reference sequence). Germline trimming cut 5 bases from V and 4 bases from J; bases unmatched to any gene: 10. Patients all relapsed after autologous stem cell transplantation, and there was variation in brentuximab vedotin exposure. Using magnetic negative selection, the CD4+ T cells were separated out of thawed PBMCs. Best overall response was complete response, partial response or progressive disease in these relapsed/refractory classical Hodgkin lymphoma patients. The data were produced by immunoSEQ multiplex PCR, yet TCRdb's version contains in-frame clones alone and is incomplete. Seen here are 7,000 or so clones, roughly 79% observed once, and the top ten hold more than 4%.

The receptor comes from a human donor with classical Hodgkin lymphoma. The sequences come from CD4+ T cells from blood, collected at baseline. This chain links TRBV7-9 with TRBJ1-2, with 10 bases aligning to TRBD1. The CDR3 reads CASSTLSDRGLYGYTF. The CDR3 DNA reads as TGTGCCAGCAGCACCTTGTCCGACAGGGGGCTCTATGGCTACACCTTC.